The 31 T cell receptor beta chains below come from one sample, sequenced in a study of blood T cells in healthy people across ages. A sample-barcoded 5' primer and a J-beta primer mix were used in a second PCR of about 7 to 12 cycles. One entry per CDR3 protein results from TCRdb running MiXCR on the 5' RACE reads. This sample has nearly 1 million distinct CDR3 sequences; 51% occur once, and the top ten carry 20% to 25%. Sequenced input: blood. The receptors come from an older woman in good health.

As concerns this clonotype: This clone may be a read error of a much larger clone one base away. The chain couples TRBV7-2 to TRBJ2-7, with D tentatively TRBD1 (7 bases). V lost 8 bases and J 3 bases, leaving 14 bases between the germline ends. The CDR3 is 13 amino acids. The germline V gene encodes CDR1 SGHTA and CDR2 FQGNSA. CDR3 coding DNA: TGTGCCAGCGGTGCGGGACAGAGCTACGAGCAGTACTTC. Protein: CASGAGQSYEQYF.

V usage is TRBV12-3 or TRBV12-4 and J usage is TRBJ1-6; TRBD1 aligns across 10 bases. The CDR3 covers 15 residues. Trimming removed 8 bases from V and 7 bases from J; junction bases left unmatched: 8. CDR3 sequence: CASRDRGSINSPLHF. The CDR3 bases are TGTGCCAGCCGGGACAGGGGCTCGATCAATTCACCCCTCCACTTT.

The rearrangement joins TRBV28 to TRBJ2-5; D might be TRBD1 (5 bases). In germline, CDR1 is MDHEN, CDR2 SYDVKM. V was trimmed by 6 bases and J by 6 bases, leaving 23 bases between them. This CDR3 is 16 amino acids long. For the CDR3, the DNA is TGTGCCAGCAGCTTTCTGGCCGCAGGGCATGGAAAGACCCAGTACTTC. Translating it yields CASSFLAAGHGKTQYF.

The chain joins TRBV15 to TRBJ2-5; D not certain. The J call may not be correct, given that the DNA end is closer to TRBJ2-7. CDR3 length equals 14 residues. Germline lookup yields CDR1 LNHNV and CDR2 YYDKDF (reference sequence). The CDR3 loop reads CATSRVRQSYEQYF. Written as DNA, the CDR3 is TGTGCCACCAGCAGAGTGCGGCAGAGCTACGAGCAGTACTTC.

This clonotype was counted at least ten times. The rearrangement uses TRBV6-2 or TRBV6-3 and TRBJ2-7; 7 nucleotides match TRBD1. Germline V gene lookup returns CDR1 MNHEY and CDR2 SVGEGT. The CDR3 runs to 14 residues. J gave up 3 bases and V 2 bases, and 4 bases lay outside the gene matches. In nucleotides, the CDR3 is TGTGCCAGCAGTTACCCGGACAGGATCTACGAGCAGTACTTC. It yields the protein CASSYPDRIYEQYF.

This rearrangement joins TRBV28 to TRBJ2-1; 7 bases map to TRBD2. In germline, CDR1 is MDHEN, CDR2 SYDVKM. The CDR3 has 15 residues. The V segment lost 6 bases and the J segment 4 bases; nucleotides outside the gene matches: 9. Written as DNA, the CDR3 is TGTGCCAGCAGGGGAGCGGGACTCCGATACAATGAGCAGTTCTTC. Its protein is CASRGAGLRYNEQFF.

V is TRBV25-1 and J is TRBJ2-7; 10 nucleotides align to TRBD1. This CDR3 has 15 residues. Germline CDR1 MGHDK, CDR2 SYGVNS. V lost 3 bases and J lost 1; bases outside the gene matches: 3. CDR3 DNA sequence: TGTGCCAGCAGTGACGGACAGGGGGTTTCCTACGAGCAGTACTTC. The encoded protein is CASSDGQGVSYEQYF.

This clonotype was observed a handful of times. The chain uses TRBV10-2 and TRBJ1-2; 9 bases are shared with TRBD1. The germline gives CDR1 WSHSY, CDR2 SAAADI. The J segment lost 1 base and the V segment lost 10 bases, leaving 10 bases of the junction unmatched. The CDR3 totals 15 residues. In nucleotides, the CDR3 is TGCGCCACCAAAGAAGCGGGACAGGGTAACTATGGCTACACCTTC. Amino acid sequence: CATKEAGQGNYGYTF.

The V and J genes are TRBV3-1 and TRBJ2-1, with D perhaps matching TRBD1 (6 bases). Germline CDR1 LGHDT, CDR2 YNNKEL (reference sequence). CDR3 size: 14 residues. Trimming removed 3 bases from V and 6 bases from J, with 12 bases in between. CDR3 coding DNA: TGTGCCAGCAGCCATAGGGGGTGGGGCAATGAGCAGTTCTTC. Residues: CASSHRGWGNEQFF.

This clonotype was observed once. This may be a read error: a much more frequent sequence differs by one nucleotide. The rearrangement links TRBV7-2 to TRBJ2-1; 7 nucleotides match TRBD2. The CDR3 consists of 16 residues. The germline CDR1 and CDR2 sequences are SGHTA and FQGNSA. Losses at the gene ends were 7 bases for V and 3 bases for J; bases not matched to a gene: 12. CDR3 bases: TGTGCCAGCACGCGTCGGGCTAGCGGAGACTACAATGAGCAGTTCTTC. This sequence encodes CASTRRASGDYNEQFF.

V gene TRBV14 combines with J gene TRBJ2-4; TRBD2 matches at 13 bases. The J call is doubtful: the DNA matches TRBJ2-7 better. Germline CDR1 is SGHDN and CDR2 is FVKESK. CDR3 length: 14 residues. The CDR3 sequence: CASSQTSGRSEQYF. The CDR3 region has the DNA TGTGCCAGCAGCCAGACTAGCGGGAGGAGCGAGCAGTACTTC.

The chain links TRBV6-5 to TRBJ2-3, with TRBD2 as a possible D gene (6 bases). V lost 7 bases and J 1 base, leaving 15 bases between the germline ends. The germline gives CDR1 MNHEY, CDR2 SVGAGI. This CDR3 spans 15 amino acids. The CDR3 bases are TGTGCCAGCAAAAGCGGTGAGCGGGGCACAGATACGCAGTATTTT. It specifies CASKSGERGTDTQYF.

This clonotype occurred once. This sequence joins TRBV5-6 and TRBJ2-2; no definite D call. The germline V and J ends were trimmed by 1 base and 0 bases, with 10 bases remaining between them. The germline gives CDR1 SGHDT, CDR2 YYEEEE. The CDR3 contains 16 residues. The CDR3 DNA reads TGTGCCAGCAGCTTGACTCCAGCCTCGAACACCGGGGAGCTGTTTTTT. This translates into CASSLTPASNTGELFF.

This sequence joins TRBV29-1 and TRBJ2-1, with a weak D call TRBD1 (5 bases). Per germline, CDR1 SQVTM and CDR2 ANQGSEA. This CDR3 comprises 15 residues. Trimming took off 6 bases at V and 4 bases at J, with 19 bases between the two ends. The CDR3 region is CSVSEQGYGYNEQFF. The CDR3 DNA follows: TGCAGCGTGTCCGAGCAGGGTTACGGATACAATGAGCAGTTCTTC.

J is TRBJ2-7 and V is TRBV20-1, with TRBD1 identical over 11 bases. Germline values: CDR1 DFQATT, CDR2 SNEGSKA (reference sequence). The CDR3 has 16 residues. V was pared by 6 bases and J by 4 bases, with 14 bases of the junction left unmatched. CDR3 region: CSAITPHGTGGYEQYF. The CDR3 DNA sequence: TGCAGTGCCATCACTCCCCACGGGACAGGGGGTTACGAGCAGTACTTC.

This clonotype appeared many times. The germline gene is not matched at one end of the junction; a read error may be the cause. The chain uses TRBV12-3 or TRBV12-4 and TRBJ2-5; tentatively, D is TRBD2 (5 bases). The CDR3 loop spans 13 amino acids. The CDR3 DNA reads as TGTGCCAGCAGCTTAGCGACCCAAGAGACCCAGTACTTC. This encodes CASSLATQETQYF.

The chain links TRBV7-2 to TRBJ1-2, with D uncertain. The germline gives CDR1 SGHTA, CDR2 FQGNSA. This CDR3 region has 13 residues. Trimming removed 5 bases from V and 4 bases from J, with 11 bases in between. The CDR3 loop reads CASSVRRSYGYTF. The CDR3 coding sequence is TGTGCCAGCAGCGTAAGGCGGAGCTATGGCTACACCTTC.

V gene TRBV4-1 combines with J gene TRBJ2-7; a possible D gene is TRBD1 (5 bases). This CDR3 contains 14 residues. Germline V lookup: CDR1 MGHRA, CDR2 YSYEKL. With 4 bases removed from V and 0 bases from J, the gap between germline ends came to 10 bases. The CDR3 nucleotides are TGCGCCAGCAGCCCGATACAGGTCTCCTACGAGCAGTACTTC. Translation gives CASSPIQVSYEQYF.

The chain uses TRBV28 and TRBJ1-5, with D hard to call. V was shortened by 5 bases and J by 9 bases, with 8 bases between the two germline ends. Germline V gives CDR1 MDHEN, CDR2 SYDVKM. The CDR3 length is 11 residues. The CDR3 here is CASSQNRPQHF. The CDR3 DNA reads as TGTGCCAGCAGTCAAAATAGGCCCCAGCATTTT.

The V and J genes are TRBV20-1 and TRBJ1-6; D uncertain. The V end lost 4 bases, the J end lost 7 bases, and 14 bases lay between the germline ends. Germline V gives CDR1 DFQATT, CDR2 SNEGSKA (reference sequence). There are 14 residues in the CDR3. The CDR3 loop is CSAKVRLGNSPLHF. In DNA form, the CDR3 reads TGCAGTGCTAAGGTCCGTCTGGGCAATTCACCCCTCCACTTT.

This chain links TRBV29-1 with TRBJ2-5; 7 bases are a match to TRBD1. V was pared by 2 bases and J by 5 bases, with 5 bases of the junction left unmatched. CDR1 is SQVTM and CDR2 is ANQGSEA in the germline V gene. The CDR3 runs 13 residues. CDR3 in amino acids: CSVEKGALETQYF. Here the CDR3 DNA reads TGCAGCGTTGAAAAGGGGGCGTTGGAGACCCAGTACTTC.

This clonotype was counted a few times. CDR3 nucleotides: TGTGCCAGCAGCACCCCGGGACTCACGAACCAGCCCCAGCATTTT. Translated, it gives CASSTPGLTNQPQHF. This chain uses TRBV7-2 with TRBJ1-5; a possible D gene is TRBD1 (5 bases). Per germline, CDR1 SGHTA and CDR2 FQGNSA. The CDR3 spans 15 residues. The ends were cut back, 5 bases at V and 7 bases at J, with 18 bases in the middle.

The chain employs TRBV25-1 and TRBJ1-1, with 8 bases lining up with TRBD1. The V gene end was trimmed by 2 bases and the J gene end by 5 bases; junction bases not matched to a gene: 7. Germline V gene sequence: CDR1 MGHDK, CDR2 SYGVNS. This CDR3 is 15 amino acids long. CDR3 loop: CASSELRQGRTEAFF. In nucleotides, the CDR3 is TGTGCCAGCAGTGAACTCCGACAGGGGCGGACTGAAGCTTTCTTT.

V and J are TRBV2 and TRBJ2-5, with TRBD1 matching over 8 bases. Germline trimming cut 8 bases from V and 5 bases from J; bases unmatched to any gene: 4. There are 12 residues in the CDR3. CDR1 is SNHLY and CDR2 is FYNNEI in the germline V gene. The CDR3 loop reads CASVWDRETQYF. As DNA, the CDR3 is TGTGCCAGCGTGTGGGACAGGGAGACCCAGTACTTC.

This clonotype has a handful of counts. J is TRBJ2-5 and V is TRBV9; maybe TRBD2 (7 bases). The DNA end favors TRBJ2-7, so the J call may be wrong. This CDR3 comprises 13 residues. Looked up from germline, CDR1 is SGDLS and CDR2 is YYNGEE. The CDR3 sequence is CASSVGGGDEQYF. Written as DNA, the CDR3 is TGTGCCAGCAGCGTAGGGGGGGGCGACGAGCAGTACTTC.

This clonotype was counted between two and nine times. The chain joins TRBV7-2 to TRBJ1-2, with D tentatively TRBD1 (5 bases). The germline V gene encodes CDR1 SGHTA and CDR2 FQGNSA. Trimming took off 0 bases at V and 6 bases at J, with 20 bases between the two ends. The CDR3 consists of 17 residues. CDR3 DNA: TGTGCCAGCAGCTTAGCAGTGGGGCAGAATAACCTAGATGGCTACACCTTC. Protein: CASSLAVGQNNLDGYTF.

This chain joins TRBV7-9 and TRBJ2-7, with 10 bases identical to TRBD2. Trimming removed 4 bases from V and 5 bases from J; junction bases left unmatched: 8. The germline CDR1 and CDR2 sequences are SEHNR and FQNEAQ (reference sequence). This CDR3 has 15 residues. The CDR3 reads CASSSTSSGSHEQYF. For the CDR3, the DNA is TGTGCCAGCAGCTCTACGTCTAGCGGGAGCCACGAGCAGTACTTC. Drawing the rest from reference TRBV7-9 and TRBJ2-7, the complete variable domain is DTGVSQNPRHKITKRGQNVTFRCDPISEHNRLYWYRQTLGQGPEFLTYFQNEAQLEKSRLLSDRFSAERPKGSFSTLEIQRTEQGDSAMYLCASSSTSSGSHEQYFGPGTRLTVT.

The rearrangement joins TRBV4-3 to TRBJ2-3; D unresolved. Germline CDR1 reads LGHNA; CDR2 reads YSLEER. With 5 bases removed from V and 1 base from J, the gap between germline ends came to 7 bases. The CDR3 runs to 13 residues. CDR3 in amino acids: CASSYWRTDTQYF. CDR3 sequence (DNA): TGCGCCAGCAGCTACTGGCGCACAGATACGCAGTATTTT.

The rearrangement links TRBV18 to TRBJ2-1; D call uncertain. Looked up from germline, CDR1 is KGHSH and CDR2 is LQKENI. V was shortened by 4 bases and J by 9 bases, with 13 bases between the two germline ends. The CDR3 has 13 amino acids. The CDR3 spells CASSRTSESEQFF. Written as DNA, the CDR3 is TGTGCCAGCTCACGAACCTCAGAAAGTGAGCAGTTCTTC. The full variable domain, completed using reference TRBV18 and TRBJ2-1, is NAGVMQNPRHLVRRRGQEARLRCSPMKGHSHVYWYRQLPEEGLKFMVYLQKENIIDESGMPKERFSAEFPKEGPSILRIQQVVRGDSAAYFCASSRTSESEQFFGPGTRLTVL.

This chain uses TRBV7-3 with TRBJ1-1; maybe TRBD1 (5 bases). V dropped 5 bases and J dropped 10 bases, with 17 bases sitting between them. CDR3 length: 13 amino acids. Germline assignment: CDR1 SGHTA and CDR2 FQGTGA. The CDR3 DNA sequence: TGTGCCAGCAGCGTCAGCTGGGGGAGGGGAGCTTTCTTT. It specifies CASSVSWGRGAFF.

The rearrangement uses TRBV9 and TRBJ2-1; D unclear. Germline-derived CDR1 and CDR2 are SGDLS and YYNGEE. V lost 4 bases to trimming and J lost 1 base, with 12 bases between them. The CDR3 loop spans 15 amino acids. The CDR3 region has the DNA TGTGCCAGCAGCCGATTGGCGGAGTCCTACAATGAGCAGTTCTTC. Amino acids: CASSRLAESYNEQFF.